One and the same sample provided the 32 T cell receptor beta chains below, sequenced in a study of blood T cells in healthy people across ages. Combining a sample-barcoded 5' primer with a J-beta primer mix, a second PCR ran for roughly 7 to 11 cycles. In TCRdb, the 5' RACE reads were re-called with MiXCR into one record per CDR3 protein. The profile shows roughly 680,000 distinct CDR3 sequences, around 45% of them singletons. The sequenced sample consisted of blood. Receptors originate from a woman aged 60 to 75 in good health.

V usage is TRBV20-1 and J usage is TRBJ2-3; tentatively, D is TRBD2 (5 bases). The V end lost 1 base, the J end lost 5 bases, and 16 bases lay between the germline ends. The germline CDR1 and CDR2 sequences are DFQATT and SNEGSKA (reference sequence). This CDR3 has 15 amino acids. CDR3 bases: TGCAGTGCTAGAGGGGCTAGCCCGGGCCGAGATACGCAGTATTTT. Protein: CSARGASPGRDTQYF.

J is TRBJ1-5 and V is TRBV4-2; 9 bases line up with TRBD1. The germline CDR1 and CDR2 sequences are LGHNA and YNFKEQ. Trimming at V came to 0 bases and at J to 5 bases, leaving 14 bases not matched to a gene. The CDR3 runs 19 residues. CDR3 DNA sequence: TGTGCCAGCAGCCAAGATTCGGGGACAGGGAATTCTGCTCATCAGCCCCAGCATTTT. Translating gives CASSQDSGTGNSAHQPQHF.

This rearrangement joins TRBV7-2 to TRBJ2-5, with D possibly matching TRBD2 (6 bases). Trimming removed 2 bases from V and 2 bases from J, with 18 bases in between. Looked up from germline, CDR1 is SGHTA and CDR2 is FQGNSA. This CDR3 is built from 17 residues. DNA of the CDR3: TGTGCCAGCAGCTTACGGCTTGGGGCGGGAAAACAAGAGACCCAGTACTTC. It encodes CASSLRLGAGKQETQYF.

The chain employs TRBV20-1 and TRBJ1-6; D remains ambiguous. Germline CDR1 is DFQATT and CDR2 is SNEGSKA (reference sequence). The CDR3 totals 14 residues. V was pared by 3 bases and J by 8 bases, with 14 bases between. In nucleotides, the CDR3 is TGCAGTGCTAGCGGCGCGGAGGGATATTCACCCCTCCACTTT. This sequence encodes CSASGAEGYSPLHF.

This chain links TRBV7-3 with TRBJ2-5; maybe TRBD2 (6 bases). Trimming removed 5 bases at V and 11 bases at J, with 27 bases between. The CDR3 runs to 16 residues. Germline V gene data show CDR1 as SGHTA and CDR2 as FQGTGA. The CDR3 sequence: CASSIGGPSSYNEQYF. The DNA of the CDR3 is TGTGCCAGCAGCATAGGAGGGCCGAGTAGTTACAATGAGCAGTACTTC.

The chain uses TRBV20-1 and TRBJ2-1, with 9 positions matching TRBD2. The germline V gene encodes CDR1 DFQATT and CDR2 SNEGSKA (reference sequence). After removal of 1 base from V and 0 bases from J, the junction contained 4 bases not matched to a gene. The CDR3 is 16 amino acids. CDR3 region: CSARVLAGASYNEQFF. The CDR3 bases are TGCAGTGCTAGAGTACTAGCGGGTGCCTCCTACAATGAGCAGTTCTTC.

The V and J genes are TRBV20-1 and TRBJ1-6, with D perhaps matching TRBD1 (5 bases). Trimming cost V 1 base and J 9 bases, with 16 bases left between them. The CDR3 runs to 15 residues. Looked up from germline, CDR1 is DFQATT and CDR2 is SNEGSKA (reference sequence). CDR3: CSARVDAGNASPLHF. The CDR3 nucleotides read TGCAGTGCTAGAGTGGATGCAGGGAACGCTTCACCCCTCCACTTT.

The rearrangement links TRBV2 to TRBJ1-6; D is possibly TRBD1 (6 bases). The CDR3 consists of 16 residues. V lost 8 bases, J lost 9 bases, and 23 bases lay in between. The germline gives CDR1 SNHLY, CDR2 FYNNEI. The CDR3 reads CASVRITGTLGSPLHF. For the CDR3, the DNA is TGTGCCAGCGTGCGGATCACAGGGACCCTAGGTTCACCCCTCCACTTT.

This clonotype showed up just a few times. V gene TRBV29-1 combines with J gene TRBJ2-7; 9 bases match TRBD1. The V gene's germline CDR1 is SQVTM and CDR2 ANQGSEA. This CDR3 comprises 13 residues. V lost 5 bases, J lost 2 bases, and 4 bases stayed unmatched. CDR3 bases: TGCAGCGTTTTACAGGGGGCTACCTACGAGCAGTACTTC. Protein sequence: CSVLQGATYEQYF.

The CDR3 protein is CSSTQGHTQYF. The CDR3 nucleotides are TGCAGTTCCACCCAAGGACATACGCAGTATTTT. J is TRBJ2-3 and V is TRBV20-1, with no clear D. From germline, CDR1 is DFQATT and CDR2 SNEGSKA (reference sequence). Trimming stripped 8 bases from V and 7 bases from J, with 13 bases between. The CDR3 length is 11 residues.

The rearrangement joins TRBV5-1 to TRBJ2-1; tentative D call: TRBD2 (6 bases). Germline assignment: CDR1 SGHRS and CDR2 YFSETQ. V was clipped by 0 bases and J by 7 bases, with 14 bases between them. This CDR3 comprises 15 residues. The CDR3 bases are TGCGCCAGCAGCTTGGACCCGGGACTCGAAAATGAGCAGTTCTTC. This translates into CASSLDPGLENEQFF.

The chain employs TRBV7-2 and TRBJ1-1; D not certain. This CDR3 has 13 amino acids. Germline lookup yields CDR1 SGHTA and CDR2 FQGNSA. V lost 5 bases to trimming and J lost 1 base, with 8 bases between them. This CDR3 reads CASSNQPNTEAFF. For the CDR3, the DNA is TGTGCCAGCAGCAACCAGCCGAACACTGAAGCTTTCTTT.

This clonotype was counted between two and nine times. The genes are TRBV6-5 and TRBJ1-2; TRBD1 matches 7 bases. V shed 10 bases, J shed 4 bases, and the junction held 6 bases outside the gene matches. CDR1 is MNHEY, CDR2 SVGAGI, per germline. The CDR3 has 12 residues. The CDR3 spells CATLRDSYGYTF. CDR3 in DNA: TGTGCCACCCTGAGGGACAGCTATGGCTACACCTTC.

V and J are TRBV18 and TRBJ2-5, with D maybe TRBD1 (7 bases). The CDR3 sequence is 14 residues long. Per germline, CDR1 KGHSH and CDR2 LQKENI. V was trimmed by 5 bases and J by 5 bases, leaving 15 bases between them. The CDR3 loop reads CASSRQGGLETQYF. CDR3 DNA sequence: TGTGCCAGCTCAAGACAGGGAGGACTGGAGACCCAGTACTTC.

The genes are TRBV25-1 and TRBJ2-3; the D is unclear. The CDR3 consists of 13 residues. Germline loops: CDR1 MGHDK, CDR2 SYGVNS. The V and J ends lost 8 bases and 5 bases respectively, with 14 bases between them. Here the CDR3 reads CASALGVGDTQYF. The CDR3 DNA sequence: TGTGCCAGCGCTTTGGGTGTAGGAGATACGCAGTATTTT.

The sample holds a few counts of this clonotype. The chain carries TRBV4-3 and TRBJ1-2, with D unresolved. The germline V gene has CDR1 LGHNA and CDR2 YSLEER. The CDR3 consists of 12 residues. The germline V and J ends were trimmed by 3 bases and 2 bases, with 4 bases remaining between them. CDR3 nucleotides: TGCGCCAGCAGCCAGGAAAACTATGGCTACACCTTC. It yields the protein CASSQENYGYTF.

The J gene is TRBJ1-4, the V gene TRBV20-1; 7 bases agree with TRBD1. CDR1 DFQATT and CDR2 SNEGSKA come from the germline V gene (reference sequence). CDR3 length: 15 amino acids. With 1 base clipped from V and 3 bases from J, the junction kept 5 bases outside the gene matches. The CDR3 DNA follows: TGCAGTGCTAGAGTGAGGGGGCAGGCTAATGAAAAACTGTTTTTT. This encodes CSARVRGQANEKLFF.

To note about this clonotype: Sequence at one end of the junction differs from germline and may be a read error. The CDR3 spells CACSSGGVYGYTF. CDR3 coding DNA: TGTGCCTGCAGTTCTGGGGGGGTCTATGGCTACACCTTC. The chain has TRBV12-3 or TRBV12-4 and TRBJ1-2; TRBD1 might be the D (5 bases). The CDR3 is 13 residues long.

This clonotype was seen once. The chain recombines TRBV28 with TRBJ2-7; tentatively, D is TRBD1 (6 bases). V was shortened by 6 bases and J by 3 bases, with 18 bases between the two germline ends. CDR1 MDHEN and CDR2 SYDVKM come from the germline V gene. This CDR3 has 15 residues. The CDR3, as DNA: TGTGCCAGCAGGCAACAGGGAAAGAGAGGCTACGAGCAGTACTTC. It is translated as CASRQQGKRGYEQYF.

This clonotype has a count of ten or more. This chain uses TRBV4-3 with TRBJ2-3, with 7 bases aligning to TRBD2. Per germline, CDR1 LGHNA and CDR2 YSLEER. This CDR3 region has 14 residues. The trim removed 3 bases at V and 2 bases at J, leaving 2 bases unmatched. Written as DNA, the CDR3 is TGCGCCAGCAGCCAGCGGGAGATCACAGATACGCAGTATTTT. Translation: CASSQREITDTQYF.

As to this clonotype: This may come from a read error, since a much larger clone is one base off. The rearrangement uses TRBV6-1 and TRBJ1-1; possibly TRBD1 for D (5 bases). CDR3 size: 14 residues. V was clipped by 5 bases and J by 5 bases, with 15 bases between them. In germline, CDR1 is MNHNS, CDR2 SASEGT. CDR3 bases: TGTGCCAGCAGTACTGGACGGGACGGTACTGAAGCTTTCTTT. This gives the protein CASSTGRDGTEAFF.

The V gene is TRBV20-1, the J gene TRBJ2-7; TRBD2 aligns across 7 bases. The CDR3 consists of 12 residues. Germline V lookup: CDR1 DFQATT, CDR2 SNEGSKA (reference sequence). V shed 6 bases and J 5 bases; nucleotides not matched to a gene: 7. The CDR3 coding sequence is TGCAGTGCACGGGAGGACGGCCACGAGCAGTACTTC. It translates to CSAREDGHEQYF.

This clonotype was seen only a few times. This chain joins TRBV20-1 and TRBJ1-2, with 8 bases that match TRBD1. The germline gives CDR1 DFQATT, CDR2 SNEGSKA (reference sequence). Trimming removed 8 bases from V and 6 bases from J; junction bases left unmatched: 5. CDR3 length: 11 amino acids. The CDR3 loop reads CSTGQGNGYTF. For the CDR3, the DNA is TGCAGTACAGGACAGGGTAATGGCTACACCTTC.

V usage is TRBV7-2 and J usage is TRBJ2-1; TRBD2 agrees at 8 bases. The junction had 5 bases not matched to a gene; V was cut back by 1 base and J by 6 bases. The length of the CDR3 is 15 residues. The germline V gene has CDR1 SGHTA and CDR2 FQGNSA. The CDR3 reads CASSLVRLASNEQFF. The CDR3 bases are TGTGCCAGCAGCTTAGTCCGACTAGCGTCCAATGAGCAGTTCTTC.

This chain joins TRBV2 and TRBJ2-6; D is perhaps TRBD1 (6 bases). Deletions cut 3 bases from V and 2 bases from J, with 8 bases between. Germline values: CDR1 SNHLY, CDR2 FYNNEI. The CDR3 runs to 15 residues. CDR3 region: CASSDRGAGANVLTF. The CDR3 DNA follows: TGTGCCAGCAGTGACAGGGGCGCTGGGGCCAACGTCCTGACTTTC.

This clonotype was counted between two and nine times. V and J are TRBV18 and TRBJ2-5; D is undetermined. There are 11 residues in the CDR3. Trimming took off 8 bases at V and 1 base at J, with 5 bases between the two ends. CDR1 and CDR2 (germline): KGHSH, LQKENI. CDR3: CASPTQETQYF. In DNA, the CDR3 is TGTGCCAGCCCAACCCAAGAGACCCAGTACTTC.

The genes are TRBV29-1 and TRBJ2-5; TRBD1 matches at 9 bases. Looked up from germline, CDR1 is SQVTM and CDR2 is ANQGSEA. This CDR3 is 13 amino acids long. The J segment lost 5 bases and the V segment lost 4 bases, leaving 5 bases of the junction unmatched. The CDR3 bases are TGCAGCGTTGGACAGGGGGGAAGGGAGACCCAGTACTTC. This codes for CSVGQGGRETQYF. The variable domain in full, with the rest retrieved from reference TRBV29-1 and TRBJ2-5, is SAVISQKPSRDICQRGTSLTIQCQVDSQVTMMFWYRQQPGQSLTLIATANQGSEATYESGFVIDKFPISRPNLTFSTLTVSNMSPEDSSIYLCSVGQGGRETQYFGPGTRLLVL.

This chain uses TRBV2 with TRBJ2-1, with 9 bases that match TRBD2. The V gene end was trimmed by 7 bases and the J gene end by 9 bases; junction bases not matched to a gene: 10. Per germline, CDR1 SNHLY and CDR2 FYNNEI. There are 14 residues in the CDR3. The CDR3 region is CASIISGSSGEQFF. In DNA, the CDR3 is TGTGCCAGCATAATTAGCGGGAGTAGCGGTGAGCAGTTCTTC.

The chain links TRBV5-6 to TRBJ2-3, with a possible D match to TRBD2 (6 bases). CDR1 and CDR2 from the germline V gene are SGHDT and YYEEEE. V lost 1 base and J lost 4, with 16 bases in between. CDR3 length equals 16 residues. DNA of the CDR3: TGTGCCAGCAGCTTGCGGTCGCCGGGAGACTCAGATACGCAGTATTTT. Translation gives CASSLRSPGDSDTQYF. Based on the CDR3 plus reference TRBV5-6 and TRBJ2-3, the full variable domain is DAGVTQSPTHLIKTRGQQVTLRCSPKSGHDTVSWYQQALGQGPQFIFQYYEEEERQRGNFPDRFSGHQFPNYSSELNVNALLLGDSALYLCASSLRSPGDSDTQYFGPGTRLTVL.

To note about this clonotype: This may arise from a read error, as a much more abundant clone is one base away. V usage is TRBV6-4 and J usage is TRBJ1-4; D not certain. CDR1 is MRHNA, CDR2 SNTAGT, per germline. This CDR3 has 15 amino acids. V was clipped by 2 bases and J by 8 bases, with 15 bases between them. Here the CDR3 DNA reads TGTGCCAGCAGTGACGCGAGAGGGATAAACGAAAAACTGTTTTTT. Its translation: CASSDARGINEKLFF.

The chain carries TRBV6-5 and TRBJ1-1, with TRBD1 matching 7 bases. Unmatched junction bases numbered 7, after V lost 10 bases and J lost 8 bases. Looked up from germline, CDR1 is MNHEY and CDR2 is SVGAGI. The CDR3 extends over 11 amino acids. The chain's CDR3 is CATDRAGEAFF. In nucleotides, the CDR3 is TGTGCCACTGACAGGGCGGGGGAAGCTTTCTTT.

The chain employs TRBV7-9 and TRBJ2-3; D uncertain. Germline V gene sequence: CDR1 SEHNR, CDR2 FQNEAQ (reference sequence). CDR3 length equals 13 residues. Trimming shortened V by 5 bases and J by 12 bases, and 18 bases separated the two germline ends. The CDR3, as DNA: TGTGCCAGCAGCGTAATTCCGGCGGAGACCCAGTATTTT. It specifies CASSVIPAETQYF. The full variable domain, its missing parts supplied by reference TRBV7-9 and TRBJ2-3, is DTGVSQNPRHKITKRGQNVTFRCDPISEHNRLYWYRQTLGQGPEFLTYFQNEAQLEKSRLLSDRFSAERPKGSFSTLEIQRTEQGDSAMYLCASSVIPAETQYFGPGTRLTVL.